This TCR beta chain is drawn from a study of blood T cell repertoires in COVID-19. Study information: COVID-19 samples from acute and convalescent phases originated in the United States, Italy and Spain. PBMCs, B-cell-depleted T cells, or T cells were the source of the cDNA or gDNA that made up the material.

Methods used by the authors: Researchers report that nucleated cell counts were estimated from reference gene primer amplification. Sequencing used immunoSEQ multiplex PCR; TCRdb keeps in-frame clones, though not all of them. The DNA gave D and trimming, while V, J and clone size come from that table. This table holds some 200,000 clones, 85% to 90% found once. The table lists this clone with a count of one. V was cut by 2 bases and J by 4 bases, with 5 bases left in between. CDR3 size: 11 residues. CDR1 GTSNPN and CDR2 SVGIG come from the germline V gene (reference sequence). The origin of this receptor is a man older than 75 with acute or convalescent COVID-19. The sample consisted of peripheral blood. The chain is built from TRBV30 and TRBJ1-2; D unclear. The CDR3 DNA sequence: TGTGCCTGGAGTATCCTCTATGGCTACACCTTC. It yields the protein CAWSILYGYTF.